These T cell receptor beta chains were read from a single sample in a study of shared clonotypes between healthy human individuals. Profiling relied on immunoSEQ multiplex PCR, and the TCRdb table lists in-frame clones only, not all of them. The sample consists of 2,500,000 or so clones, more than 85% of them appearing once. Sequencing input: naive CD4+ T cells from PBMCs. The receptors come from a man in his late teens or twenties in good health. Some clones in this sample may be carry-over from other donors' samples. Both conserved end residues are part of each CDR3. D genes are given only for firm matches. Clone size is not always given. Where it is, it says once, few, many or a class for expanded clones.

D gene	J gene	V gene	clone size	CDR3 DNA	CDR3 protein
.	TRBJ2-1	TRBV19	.	TGTGCCAGTAGTTCGGGACTCGGCTACAATGAGCAGTTCTTC	CASSSGLGYNEQFF
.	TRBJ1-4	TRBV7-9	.	TGTGCCAGCAGCTTATTGGACAACGAAAAACTGTTTTTT	CASSLLDNEKLFF
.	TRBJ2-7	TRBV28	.	TGTGCCAGCAGTTGGCTAAATTTACGGCCCGAGCAGTACTTC	CASSWLNLRPEQYF
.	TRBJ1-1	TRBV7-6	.	TGTGCCAGCAGCCACGGGAAGGGCACTGAAGCTTTCTTT	CASSHGKGTEAFF
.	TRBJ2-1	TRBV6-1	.	TGTGCCAGCAGTGCGACACCCCGGAGGGAGCAGTTCTTC	CASSATPRREQFF
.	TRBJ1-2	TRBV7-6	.	TGTGCCAGCAGCTTAGGCAGGCTAGCCGGCTACACCTTC	CASSLGRLAGYTF
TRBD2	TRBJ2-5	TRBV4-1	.	TGCGCCAGCAGCCACCAGACTAGCGGGAGACCCTCCGGGGAGACCCAGTACTTC	CASSHQTSGRPSGETQYF
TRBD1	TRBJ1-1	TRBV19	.	TGTGCCAGTAGACCCGCCGGGACAGGGGACACTGAAGCTTTCTTT	CASRPAGTGDTEAFF
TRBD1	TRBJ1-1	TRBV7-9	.	TGTGCCAGCAGCTTAACTACAGGGGGGAACACTGAAGCTTTCTTT	CASSLTTGGNTEAFF
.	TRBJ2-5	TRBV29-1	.	TGCAGCGTTGTGCCGGGGGCAGAGACCCAGTACTTC	CSVVPGAETQYF
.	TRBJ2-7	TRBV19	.	TGTGCCAGTAGTATCCCTGGGCGGGTCTACGAGCAGTACTTC	CASSIPGRVYEQYF
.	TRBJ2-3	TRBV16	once	TGTGCCAGCAGCCAAAACAGAGCAGATACGCAGTATTTT	CASSQNRADTQYF
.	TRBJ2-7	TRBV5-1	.	TGCGCCAGCAGCTGGAACTCAAATGCCCTCGAGCAGTACTTC	CASSWNSNALEQYF
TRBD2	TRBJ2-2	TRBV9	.	TGTGCCAGCAGCGCTTACGGGACTAGAGAGAACACCGGGGAGCTGTTTTTT	CASSAYGTRENTGELFF
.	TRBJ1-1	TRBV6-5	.	TGTGCCAGCAGCGTCGGTGGGGTGGCTTTCTTT	CASSVGGVAFF
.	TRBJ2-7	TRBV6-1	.	TGTGCCAGCAGTGCCCTTAGGGTCGTCTACGAGCAGTACTTC	CASSALRVVYEQYF
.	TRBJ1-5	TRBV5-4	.	TGTGCCAGCAGCTTAGGGAGCAATCAGCCCCAGCATTTT	CASSLGSNQPQHF
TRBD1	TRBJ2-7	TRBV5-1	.	TGCGCCAGCAGCCGCCTGACGGGACAGGGCTCCGAGCAGTACTTC	CASSRLTGQGSEQYF
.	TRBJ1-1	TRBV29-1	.	TGCAGCGTTGCCGGAAGATCTGAAGCTTTCTTT	CSVAGRSEAFF
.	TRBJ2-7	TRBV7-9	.	TGTGCCAGCAGCTTCACCCGGGACAACTACGAGCAGTACTTC	CASSFTRDNYEQYF
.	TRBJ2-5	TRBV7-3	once	TGTGCCAGCAGTCGGGGGGCCCAAGAGACCCAGTACTTC	CASSRGAQETQYF
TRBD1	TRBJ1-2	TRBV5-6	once	TGTGCCAGCAGCTTGGGCCGACAGGGGGCTTATGGCTACACCTTC	CASSLGRQGAYGYTF
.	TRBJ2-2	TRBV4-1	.	TGCGCCAGCAGCCAAGTCCTGCGGGGGAACACCGGGGAGCTGTTTTTT	CASSQVLRGNTGELFF
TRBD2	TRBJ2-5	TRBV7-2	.	TGTGCCAGCAGCTTAGCGGGGACTAGCGGCGAGACCCAGTACTTC	CASSLAGTSGETQYF
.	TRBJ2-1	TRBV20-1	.	TGCAGTGCAAGTATCGGTAATGAGCAGTTCTTC	CSASIGNEQFF
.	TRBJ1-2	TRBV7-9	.	TGTGCCAGCAGCTTAGGGTCCTCTCAGGTTGGCTACACCTTC	CASSLGSSQVGYTF
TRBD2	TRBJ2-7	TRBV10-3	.	TGTGCCATCAGTGATTTAGCGGGAGCCTACGAGCAGTACTTC	CAISDLAGAYEQYF
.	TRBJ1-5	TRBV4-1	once	TGCGCCAGCAGCCAGTGGGCGACAGTCGATAGCAATCAGCCCCAGCATTTT	CASSQWATVDSNQPQHF
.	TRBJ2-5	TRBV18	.	TGTGCCAGCTCCGGTACGACGGTCGGAGAGACCCAGTACTTC	CASSGTTVGETQYF
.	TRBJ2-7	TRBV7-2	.	TGTGCCAGCAGCTTAGAGGCGGGGTACGAGCAGTACTTC	CASSLEAGYEQYF
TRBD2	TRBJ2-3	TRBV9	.	TGTGCCAGCAGCATTAGCGGGGGTTTTGATACGCAGTATTTT	CASSISGGFDTQYF
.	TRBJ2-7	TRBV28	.	TGTGCCAGCAGCACGACCTCTTACGAGCAGTACTTC	CASSTTSYEQYF
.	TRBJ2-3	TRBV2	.	TGTGCCAGCAGGAAGGGTAGGGGCGGGTGGAGCACAGATACGCAGTATTTT	CASRKGRGGWSTDTQYF
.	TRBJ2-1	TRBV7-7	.	TGTGCCAGCAGCTCGGGACTCATCCCCAATGAGCAGTTCTTC	CASSSGLIPNEQFF
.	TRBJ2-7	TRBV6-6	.	TGTGCCAGCGCCAGAACAGGGTTGGTATACGAGCAGTACTTC	CASARTGLVYEQYF